One and the same sample provided the 21 T cell receptor beta chains below, sequenced in a study of response to subunit inactivated influenza vaccine. TCRdb re-called the RT-PCR reads through MiXCR, storing one row per CDR3 protein. The profile shows 800,000 or so distinct CDR3 sequences, 21% of them singletons. This sample comprised PBMCs from blood, obtained 4 to 6 days after vaccination. These receptors were collected from a man aged 50 or older who received an inactivated influenza vaccine.

The CDR3 here is CASGFSSTDTQYF. The CDR3 DNA sequence: TGTGCCAGCGGCTTCAGTAGCACAGATACGCAGTATTTT. The chain employs TRBV2 and TRBJ2-3; no firm D call. The CDR3 covers 13 residues. V shed 8 bases and J shed 0 bases, with 9 bases lying between them. Germline CDR1 is SNHLY and CDR2 is FYNNEI.

The chain carries TRBV2 and TRBJ2-4; 12 bases agree with TRBD2. Germline lookup yields CDR1 SNHLY and CDR2 FYNNEI. J gave up 9 bases and V 5 bases, and 5 bases lay outside the gene matches. The CDR3 runs to 14 residues. The CDR3 nucleotides are TGTGCCAGCAGTTTTCTAGCGGGAGGGAGCATTCAGTACTTC. Translating it yields CASSFLAGGSIQYF.

V usage is TRBV7-9 and J usage is TRBJ1-2; D unresolved. V was cut by 4 bases and J by 8 bases, with 17 bases left in between. Germline V gene sequence: CDR1 SEHNR, CDR2 FQNEAQ (reference sequence). This CDR3 contains 14 residues. Here the CDR3 DNA reads TGTGCCAGCAGCTCTTCGGACGGAATCGGAGGCTACACCTTC. Translated, it gives CASSSSDGIGGYTF.

This clonotype has more than one count but fewer than ten. The CDR3: CAISVGQDRANVLTF. The CDR3 DNA follows: TGTGCCATCAGTGTGGGACAGGACAGGGCCAACGTCCTGACTTTC. The chain couples TRBV10-3 to TRBJ2-6, with 8 positions matching TRBD1. V lost 4 bases, J lost 5 bases, and 4 bases stayed unmatched. Germline lookup yields CDR1 ENHRY and CDR2 SYGVKD. CDR3 length: 15 amino acids.

This clonotype was seen a handful of times. The gene calls are TRBV4-2 and TRBJ2-3; TRBD2 matches 12 bases. CDR1 is LGHNA and CDR2 is YNFKEQ in the germline V gene. This CDR3 comprises 19 residues. V gave up 1 base and J gave up 4 bases; unmatched junction bases: 12. The CDR3 sequence: CASSQAYSPGLAGADTQYF. The CDR3 region has the DNA TGTGCCAGCAGCCAAGCTTATTCGCCGGGACTAGCGGGTGCAGATACGCAGTATTTT.

This chain connects TRBV5-1 to TRBJ1-6, with D possibly matching TRBD1 (6 bases). CDR3 length: 14 amino acids. V lost 2 bases and J 7 bases, leaving 10 bases between the germline ends. Germline V gene sequence: CDR1 SGHRS, CDR2 YFSETQ. CDR3 nucleotide sequence: TGCGCCAGCAGCTTCGAACAGGGCAATTCACCCCTCCACTTT. Translating gives CASSFEQGNSPLHF.

This clonotype has a count of ten or more. This chain uses TRBV5-8 with TRBJ1-2; 9 nucleotides agree with TRBD1. This CDR3 has 14 residues. Trimming removed 3 bases from V and 2 bases from J; junction bases left unmatched: 2. Germline V lookup: CDR1 SGHTS, CDR2 YDEGEE. The CDR3 loop reads CASSSGTGNYGYTF. The CDR3 DNA follows: TGTGCCAGCAGCTCCGGGACAGGGAACTATGGCTACACCTTC.

The V call is TRBV6-1, the J call TRBJ1-2; the D gene is possibly TRBD1 (6 bases). Trimming cost V 5 bases and J 4 bases, with 14 bases left between them. The CDR3 spans 14 residues. Germline lookup yields CDR1 MNHNS and CDR2 SASEGT. CDR3 amino acids: CASSPAGQPYGYTF. CDR3 DNA sequence: TGTGCCAGCAGTCCCGCTGGACAGCCCTATGGCTACACCTTC.

The CDR3 region has the DNA TGTGCCAGCAGCTTGGGGGCCGGACAGGGAACGAAGTACTTC. This encodes CASSLGAGQGTKYF. The V gene is TRBV5-6, the J gene TRBJ2-7; 8 positions agree with TRBD1. Unmatched junction bases numbered 10, after V lost 0 bases and J lost 11 bases. This CDR3 comprises 14 residues. Looked up from germline, CDR1 is SGHDT and CDR2 is YYEEEE.

The V and J genes are TRBV24-1 and TRBJ2-1, with D unresolved. CDR1 is KGHDR, CDR2 SFDVKD, per germline. Trimming took 0 bases from V and 4 from J, leaving 15 bases between them. The CDR3 is 17 amino acids. The CDR3 loop is CATSDLPDIEPYNEQFF. CDR3 DNA sequence: TGTGCCACCAGTGATTTGCCCGACATCGAACCGTACAATGAGCAGTTCTTC.

The V call is TRBV9, the J call TRBJ2-1, with 12 bases lining up with TRBD1. The CDR3 consists of 15 residues. V shed 2 bases, J shed 9 bases, and the junction held 6 bases outside the gene matches. Per germline, CDR1 SGDLS and CDR2 YYNGEE. The CDR3 sequence: CASSVGQGAPAEQFF. The CDR3 DNA reads as TGTGCCAGCAGCGTGGGACAGGGGGCGCCGGCTGAGCAGTTCTTC.

The chain is built from TRBV11-2 and TRBJ2-7; 12 nucleotides agree with TRBD2. The junction had 9 bases not matched to a gene; V was cut back by 5 bases and J by 4 bases. The germline V gene encodes CDR1 SGHAT and CDR2 FQNNGV. The CDR3 runs to 16 residues. Here the CDR3 reads CASSLQLAGGRYEQYF. The CDR3 nucleotides read TGTGCCAGCAGCCTACAACTAGCGGGGGGCCGATACGAGCAGTACTTC.

The V gene is TRBV20-1, the J gene TRBJ2-1, with 9 positions matching TRBD2. The CDR3 sequence is 16 residues long. Germline CDR1 is DFQATT and CDR2 is SNEGSKA (reference sequence). J lost 7 bases, V lost 2 bases, and 12 bases had no gene match. The chain's CDR3 is CSARSIKRTSVNEQFF. The CDR3 DNA reads as TGCAGTGCTAGATCCATAAAGAGGACTAGCGTAAATGAGCAGTTCTTC.

The chain is built from TRBV7-6 and TRBJ2-1; TRBD2 matches 10 bases. The V and J ends lost 2 bases and 5 bases, in that order; junction bases with no gene match: 3. Germline CDR1 is SGHVS and CDR2 is FNYEAQ. The CDR3 loop spans 15 amino acids. The CDR3 DNA reads TGTGCCAGCAGCTTAAACGGACTAGCGGACAATGAGCAGTTCTTC. Translating gives CASSLNGLADNEQFF. Drawing the rest from reference TRBV7-6 and TRBJ2-1, the complete variable domain is GAGVSQSPRYKVTKRGQDVALRCDPISGHVSLYWYRQALGQGPEFLTYFNYEAQQDKSGLPNDRFSAERPEGSISTLTIQRTEQRDSAMYRCASSLNGLADNEQFFGPGTRLTVL.

A few counts support this clonotype. The rearrangement uses TRBV10-3 and TRBJ2-5, with TRBD1 matching over 10 bases. The germline gives CDR1 ENHRY, CDR2 SYGVKD. Trimming took 9 bases from V and 0 from J; bases not matched to a gene: 4. The CDR3 spans 14 residues. The CDR3 DNA sequence: TGTGCCATTGGGGACAGGGGCAACCAAGAGACCCAGTACTTC. Translated, it gives CAIGDRGNQETQYF.

Only a few counts were recorded for this clonotype. A junction end diverges from the germline sequence, so it may reflect a read error. The V and J genes are TRBV5-4 and TRBJ2-1; 12 bases are shared with TRBD2. The CDR3 sequence is 13 residues long. Germline-derived CDR1 and CDR2 are SGHNT and YYREEE (reference sequence). For the CDR3, the DNA is TGTGCCAGCAGCTGGACTAGCGGGGACATTCCAATCTTC. Translating gives CASSWTSGDIPIF.

This chain uses TRBV24-1 with TRBJ2-2; D tentatively reads TRBD1 or TRBD2 (6 bases each). The V gene's germline CDR1 is KGHDR and CDR2 SFDVKD. With 3 bases removed from V and 4 bases from J, the gap between germline ends came to 14 bases. This CDR3 is built from 16 residues. The chain's CDR3 is CATSDLLGGLTGELFF. DNA of the CDR3: TGTGCCACCAGTGATCTCCTGGGGGGCCTCACCGGGGAGCTGTTTTTT.

This clonotype was seen more than once but under ten times. CDR3 in DNA: TGCAGTGCCCGAAGAGGGGGCAGTACAGACTATGGCTACACCTTC. This codes for CSARRGGSTDYGYTF. V gene TRBV20-1 combines with J gene TRBJ1-2; 7 nucleotides align to TRBD1. The CDR3 extends over 15 amino acids. The germline CDR1 and CDR2 sequences are DFQATT and SNEGSKA (reference sequence). Germline trimming cut 6 bases from V and 3 bases from J; bases unmatched to any gene: 13.

A few counts support this clonotype. This chain connects TRBV10-3 to TRBJ2-7; D possibly corresponds to TRBD1 (5 bases). Trimming stripped 3 bases from V and 0 bases from J, with 9 bases between. The CDR3 has 14 residues. CDR1 is ENHRY and CDR2 is SYGVKD in the germline V gene. CDR3 DNA sequence: TGTGCCATCAGTGACTACGACAGCTCCTACGAGCAGTACTTC. Amino acids: CAISDYDSSYEQYF.

This clonotype was detected a few times. V and J are TRBV7-9 and TRBJ2-3; 7 positions match TRBD2. V was pared by 5 bases and J by 6 bases, with 5 bases of the junction left unmatched. The CDR3 is made up of 13 amino acids. Germline V gene sequence: CDR1 SEHNR, CDR2 FQNEAQ (reference sequence). CDR3: CASSLTSVDTQYF. The CDR3 DNA is TGTGCCAGCAGCCTAACTAGCGTTGATACGCAGTATTTT.

The rearrangement joins TRBV5-1 to TRBJ2-7; 11 bases are shared with TRBD1. Trimming took 0 bases from V and 3 from J; bases not matched to a gene: 5. CDR1 is SGHRS, CDR2 YFSETQ, per germline. The CDR3 has 16 residues. CDR3 nucleotides: TGCGCCAGCAGCTTGGATGGACAGGGGGCGCTCTACGAGCAGTACTTC. Translation: CASSLDGQGALYEQYF.